These 30 T cell receptor beta chains came from one sample sequenced in a study of T cell responses to AZD1222 COVID-19 vaccine. The repertoire was sequenced with immunoSEQ multiplex PCR; TCRdb's copy has only in-frame clones and lacks some. The sample lists approximately 84,000 clones, about 89% seen once, with about 2.2% in the top ten. This material consisted of peripheral blood, taken on day 0 of AZD1222 vaccination. The receptors were sampled from an adult in good health.

The chain joins TRBV2 to TRBJ2-7; 10 bases are a match to TRBD2. The CDR3 spans 14 residues. Trimming cost V 3 bases and J 3 bases; bases outside gene matches: 2. Germline CDR1 is SNHLY and CDR2 is FYNNEI. The CDR3, as DNA: TGTGCCAGCAGTGATCTAGCGGGGGTCTACGAGCAGTACTTC. Translation: CASSDLAGVYEQYF.

This chain joins TRBV27 and TRBJ2-7; D possibly matches TRBD1 or TRBD2 (6 bases each). Germline V gene sequence: CDR1 MNHEY, CDR2 SMNVEV (reference sequence). With 10 bases removed from V and 2 bases from J, the gap between germline ends came to 18 bases. The CDR3 runs to 14 residues. CDR3 residues: CATAAGRGAYEQYF. CDR3 sequence (DNA): TGTGCCACTGCTGCGGGTAGGGGGGCCTACGAGCAGTACTTC.

J is TRBJ2-7 and V is TRBV6-5; D tentatively fits TRBD1 or TRBD2 (5 bases each). CDR1 MNHEY and CDR2 SVGAGI come from the germline V gene. Between the trimmed V and J ends, which lost 4 bases and 0 bases, there was a span of 16 bases. This CDR3 spans 16 amino acids. CDR3 in DNA: TGTGCCAGCAGTTCCCCGGGAACAGGCGACTCCTACGAGCAGTACTTC. Its protein product is CASSSPGTGDSYEQYF.

The chain couples TRBV7-3 to TRBJ1-1; no firm D call. The CDR3 runs to 13 residues. CDR1 and CDR2 (germline): SGHTA, FQGTGA. Trimming stripped 5 bases from V and 5 bases from J, with 12 bases between. The CDR3, as DNA: TGTGCCAGCAGCCCCCTAGAGGGAACTGAAGCTTTCTTT. Translation gives CASSPLEGTEAFF.

V is TRBV7-8 and J is TRBJ2-3; 7 positions match TRBD2. CDR3 length: 18 amino acids. The germline CDR1 and CDR2 sequences are SGHVS and FQNEAQ. After removal of 5 bases from V and 6 bases from J, the junction contained 20 bases not matched to a gene. In DNA, the CDR3 is TGTGCCAGCAGCCCCTTTCGCATCGGCGGGAGTGGGAGGGATACGCAGTATTTT. Translation gives CASSPFRIGGSGRDTQYF.

This chain uses TRBV15 with TRBJ1-1; D perhaps matches TRBD1 (5 bases). CDR1 LNHNV and CDR2 YYDKDF come from the germline V gene (reference sequence). CDR3 size: 15 residues. The V and J ends lost 1 base and 6 bases respectively, with 15 bases between them. The CDR3 DNA reads TGTGCCACCAGCAGAGGAGCAGGGTTATTCGCTGAAGCTTTCTTT. Its protein is CATSRGAGLFAEAFF.

The rearrangement joins TRBV15 to TRBJ2-2; D gene unclear. The CDR3 loop spans 13 amino acids. Germline V gene lookup returns CDR1 LNHNV and CDR2 YYDKDF (reference sequence). The V end was cut by 1 base, the J end by 6 bases, with 6 bases between. CDR3 sequence reads: CATSRGSSGELFF. DNA for the CDR3: TGTGCCACCAGCAGAGGGTCTTCCGGGGAGCTGTTTTTT.

The chain couples TRBV19 to TRBJ1-1; 7 bases fit TRBD1. J lost 3 bases, V lost 5 bases, and 3 bases had no gene match. This CDR3 comprises 13 residues. Per the germline V gene, CDR1 is LNHDA and CDR2 is SQIVND (reference sequence). The CDR3 protein is CASSPDRDTEAFF. The CDR3 region has the DNA TGTGCCAGTAGTCCAGACAGGGACACTGAAGCTTTCTTT.

The rearrangement uses TRBV19 and TRBJ1-2; D gene unclear. Trimming removed 7 bases at V and 1 base at J, with 16 bases between. The germline gives CDR1 LNHDA, CDR2 SQIVND (reference sequence). The CDR3 has 15 residues. The DNA for the CDR3 is TGTGCCAGTACCCTCCACAGCGCCCTTAACTATGGCTACACCTTC. Its translation is CASTLHSALNYGYTF.

V is TRBV18 and J is TRBJ2-1; D is possibly TRBD1 (5 bases). The CDR3 has 16 residues. V was cut by 6 bases and J by 7 bases, with 22 bases left in between. Germline values: CDR1 KGHSH, CDR2 LQKENI. This chain's CDR3 is CASSQSPMGPGNEQFF. In DNA, the CDR3 is TGTGCCAGCTCGCAAAGCCCTATGGGGCCAGGGAATGAGCAGTTCTTC.

The chain links TRBV7-2 to TRBJ2-5; tentatively, D is TRBD1 (6 bases). The CDR3 is made up of 14 amino acids. With 4 bases removed from V and 5 bases from J, the gap between germline ends came to 14 bases. Germline loops: CDR1 SGHTA, CDR2 FQGNSA. The CDR3 coding sequence is TGTGCCAGCAGCTGGAAGGGGGTGGGGGAGACCCAGTACTTC. Translated, it gives CASSWKGVGETQYF.

The CDR3 DNA sequence: TGTGCCAGCAGTGAAGCGAGTCAGGATACGAACACTGAAGCTTTCTTT. As protein: CASSEASQDTNTEAFF. The chain has TRBV6-1 and TRBJ1-1; D is uncertain. Germline values: CDR1 MNHNS, CDR2 SASEGT. V lost 0 bases to trimming and J lost 1 base, with 12 bases between them. CDR3 length equals 16 residues.

This sequence joins TRBV7-2 and TRBJ1-1; D is undetermined. The CDR3 has 15 residues. Between the trimmed V and J ends, which lost 0 bases and 4 bases, there was a span of 12 bases. The germline CDR1 and CDR2 sequences are SGHTA and FQGNSA. The chain's CDR3 is CASSLARVAGTEAFF. CDR3 coding DNA: TGTGCCAGCAGCTTAGCGAGGGTCGCGGGCACTGAAGCTTTCTTT.

V gene TRBV3-1 (or the pseudogene TRBV3-2) combines with J gene TRBJ2-1; D is uncertain. With 6 bases removed from V and 4 bases from J, the gap between germline ends came to 4 bases. The CDR3 has 11 amino acids. CDR1 is LGHDT and CDR2 is YNNKEL in the germline V gene (reference sequence). The DNA for the CDR3 is TGTGCCAGCAGGACTTACAATGAGCAGTTCTTC. It specifies CASRTYNEQFF.

The chain carries TRBV29-1 and TRBJ2-5; D remains unclear. The length of the CDR3 is 10 residues. Germline CDR1 is SQVTM and CDR2 is ANQGSEA. V was shortened by 3 bases and J by 5 bases, with 4 bases between the two germline ends. This CDR3 is CSVEWETQYF. The CDR3 DNA reads as TGCAGCGTTGAGTGGGAGACCCAGTACTTC.

This sequence joins TRBV25-1 and TRBJ2-5; either TRBD1 or TRBD2 may fit D (5 bases each). The germline V and J ends were trimmed by 3 bases and 2 bases, with 13 bases remaining between them. Germline CDR1 reads MGHDK; CDR2 reads SYGVNS. The CDR3 has 15 amino acids. This CDR3 reads CASSDPPGPQETQYF. The CDR3 DNA follows: TGTGCCAGCAGTGATCCCCCGGGACCACAAGAGACCCAGTACTTC.

The J gene is TRBJ2-1, the V gene TRBV6-5; weak D call: TRBD1 (5 bases). CDR1 is MNHEY, CDR2 SVGAGI, per germline. This CDR3 spans 13 amino acids. Between the trimmed V and J ends, which lost 7 bases and 3 bases, there was a span of 10 bases. The CDR3 DNA follows: TGTGCCAGCATGGACACTGTCTACAATGAGCAGTTCTTC. Protein product: CASMDTVYNEQFF.

This clone was counted a few times. The chain has TRBV23-1 and TRBJ1-2, with D unresolved. TRBV23-1 is an ORF; its function is uncertain. CDR3 length equals 18 residues. With 2 bases removed from V and 0 bases from J, the gap between germline ends came to 19 bases. Here the CDR3 DNA reads TGCGCCAGCAGTCAACGACGGAGGGTCTGCGGTTCTAACTATGGCTACACCTTC. It translates to CASSQRRRVCGSNYGYTF.

The rearrangement links TRBV7-9 to TRBJ1-4; D might be TRBD1 (6 bases). V lost 5 bases and J lost 7, with 14 bases in between. The CDR3 is made up of 14 amino acids. CDR1 is SEHNR and CDR2 is FQNEAQ in the germline V gene (reference sequence). The CDR3 coding sequence is TGTGCCAGCAGCACACAGGGTCCGGGTGAAAAACTGTTTTTT. Encoded protein: CASSTQGPGEKLFF.

This chain joins TRBV15 and TRBJ2-7; D may be TRBD1 (7 bases). Looked up from germline, CDR1 is LNHNV and CDR2 is YYDKDF (reference sequence). The V gene lost 1 base and the J gene lost 12 bases, with 31 bases spanning the gap. The CDR3 covers 18 residues. CDR3 in amino acids: CATSRAKGTLATGMGGYF. The CDR3 region has the DNA TGTGCCACCAGCAGAGCAAAGGGGACACTCGCGACAGGGATGGGAGGGTACTTC.

The chain recombines TRBV4-2 with TRBJ1-3, with D unclear. Trimming shortened V by 2 bases and J by 0 bases, and 11 bases separated the two germline ends. In germline, CDR1 is LGHNA, CDR2 YNFKEQ. The length of the CDR3 is 16 residues. The CDR3 DNA follows: TGTGCCAGCAGCCAACCAAGCTACTCCTCTGGAAACACCATATATTTT. It specifies CASSQPSYSSGNTIYF.

DNA of the CDR3: TGTGCCAGCAGTTACTCCGTACAAGGGAATTCACCCCTCCACTTT. As protein: CASSYSVQGNSPLHF. The chain has TRBV6-5 and TRBJ1-6; D gene ambiguous. Looked up from germline, CDR1 is MNHEY and CDR2 is SVGAGI. The CDR3 contains 15 residues. V lost 0 bases and J 7 bases, leaving 10 bases between the germline ends.

The chain combines TRBV6-2 or TRBV6-3 with TRBJ1-2; D is undetermined. This CDR3 region has 12 residues. CDR1 and CDR2 (germline): MNHEY, SVGEGT. Trimming removed 2 bases from V and 7 bases from J, with 8 bases in between. CDR3 loop: CASSYHGPGYTF. For the CDR3, the DNA is TGTGCCAGCAGTTACCATGGGCCTGGCTACACCTTC.

The chain combines TRBV3-1 (or the pseudogene TRBV3-2) with TRBJ1-2; TRBD1 is a possible D gene (5 bases). V shed 4 bases and J shed 2 bases, with 14 bases lying between them. CDR3 length: 15 amino acids. Germline V gene lookup returns CDR1 LGHDT and CDR2 YNNKEL (reference sequence). CDR3 sequence: CASSPPGPRNYGYTF. The CDR3 DNA reads as TGTGCCAGCAGCCCCCCAGGGCCGAGGAACTATGGCTACACCTTC.

A single count supports this clone. The chain has TRBV6-6 and TRBJ1-1; a weak D match, TRBD1 (6 bases). The CDR3 is 19 amino acids. Looked up from germline, CDR1 is MNHNY and CDR2 is SVGAGI (reference sequence). The V end lost 5 bases, the J end lost 0 bases, and 25 bases lay between the germline ends. CDR3 loop: CASSHYLPGGGDLNTEAFF. The CDR3 region has the DNA TGTGCCAGCAGTCATTACCTCCCGGGAGGGGGAGATTTGAACACTGAAGCTTTCTTT.

This chain connects TRBV19 to TRBJ1-1; 11 bases match TRBD1. The CDR3 has 14 amino acids. Germline lookup yields CDR1 LNHDA and CDR2 SQIVND (reference sequence). With 6 bases clipped from V and 6 bases from J, the junction kept 6 bases outside the gene matches. The CDR3 region is CASSRPGQGAEAFF. The CDR3 bases are TGTGCCAGTAGCAGGCCGGGACAGGGGGCTGAAGCTTTCTTT.

The chain is built from TRBV7-3 and TRBJ2-1; possibly TRBD1 or TRBD2 for D (6 bases each). The CDR3 totals 18 residues. CDR1 and CDR2 (germline): SGHTA, FQGTGA. Between the trimmed V and J ends, which lost 0 bases and 4 bases, there was a span of 19 bases. The CDR3 nucleotides are TGTGCCAGCAGCTTAACGGGGCCACCGGGGGCCCTTTACAATGAGCAGTTCTTC. Translated, it gives CASSLTGPPGALYNEQFF.

V is TRBV18 and J is TRBJ2-5; D gene ambiguous. Germline V gene data show CDR1 as KGHSH and CDR2 as LQKENI. Trimming left V 0 bases short and J 1 base short, with 6 bases between. The CDR3 totals 14 residues. The CDR3, as DNA: TGTGCCAGCTCACCACCTTCAGCCCAAGAGACCCAGTACTTC. Translating gives CASSPPSAQETQYF.

The chain uses TRBV3-1 (or the pseudogene TRBV3-2) and TRBJ2-2; 8 nucleotides align to TRBD2. This CDR3 has 19 amino acids. The V and J ends lost 4 bases and 4 bases, in that order; junction bases with no gene match: 17. The germline CDR1 and CDR2 sequences are LGHDT and YNNKEL (reference sequence). This chain's CDR3 is CASSPPSYRGGLSTGELFF. The DNA of the CDR3 is TGTGCCAGCAGCCCCCCCTCCTACCGGGGGGGCCTTAGCACCGGGGAGCTGTTTTTT.

J is TRBJ1-5 and V is TRBV2, with D possibly TRBD1 on 5 matching bases. V was clipped by 3 bases and J by 4 bases, with 10 bases between them. Per the germline V gene, CDR1 is SNHLY and CDR2 is FYNNEI. The CDR3 extends over 14 amino acids. CDR3 bases: TGTGCCAGCAGTGATCCGGAGGGGAATCAGCCCCAGCATTTT. Protein product: CASSDPEGNQPQHF. Full variable domain (remainder filled in from reference TRBV2 and TRBJ1-5): EPEVTQTPSHQVTQMGQEVILRCVPISNHLYFYWYRQILGQKVEFLVSFYNNEISEKSEIFDDQFSVERPDGSNFTLKIRSTKLEDSAMYFCASSDPEGNQPQHFGDGTRLSIL.